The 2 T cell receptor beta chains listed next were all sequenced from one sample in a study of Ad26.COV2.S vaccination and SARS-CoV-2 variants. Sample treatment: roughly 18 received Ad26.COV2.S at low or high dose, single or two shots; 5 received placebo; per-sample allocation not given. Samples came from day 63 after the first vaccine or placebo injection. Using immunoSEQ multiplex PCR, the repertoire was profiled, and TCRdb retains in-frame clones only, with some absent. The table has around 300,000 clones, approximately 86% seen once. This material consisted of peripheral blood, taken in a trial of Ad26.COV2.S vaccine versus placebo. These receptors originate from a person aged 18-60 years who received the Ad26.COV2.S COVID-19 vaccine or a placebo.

The CDR3 spells CASSGLYSYEQYF. In nucleotides, the CDR3 is TGTGCCAGCAGTGGACTATACTCCTACGAGCAGTACTTC. The chain carries TRBV28 and TRBJ2-7, with D perhaps TRBD2 (6 bases). The V gene's germline CDR1 is MDHEN and CDR2 SYDVKM. This CDR3 has 13 amino acids. Trimming pared 5 bases from V and 0 bases from J, leaving 8 bases between.

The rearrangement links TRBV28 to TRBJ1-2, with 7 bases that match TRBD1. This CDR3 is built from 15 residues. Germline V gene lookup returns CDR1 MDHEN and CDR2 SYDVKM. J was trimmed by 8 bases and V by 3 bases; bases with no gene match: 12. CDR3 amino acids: CASSLDPPGGGGYTF. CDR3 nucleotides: TGTGCCAGCAGTTTGGACCCGCCAGGGGGAGGGGGCTACACCTTC.